The 12 T cell receptor beta chains given below trace back to one sample, sequenced in a study of monozygotic twins with inflammatory bowel disease. TCRdb re-called the 5' RACE reads and catalogs CDR3 proteins one per entry, DNA excluded. Found here are just over 300,000 distinct CDR3 sequences; the top ten clones hold roughly 5.3%. The material sequenced was blood. These receptors all stem from a human donor with ulcerative colitis or Crohn's disease, or a healthy co-twin of an affected twin (not recorded which).

This chain links TRBV11-2 with TRBJ2-3; TCRdb lists TRBD1, though no DNA is available to test this call. The CDR3 length is 16 residues. Germline CDR1 reads SGHAT; CDR2 reads FQNNGV. The CDR3 loop is CASSLTGPRATDTQYF.

The CDR3 loop reads CASSSAVGNGYTF. J is TRBJ1-2 and V is TRBV7-2. The CDR3 contains 13 residues. CDR1 and CDR2 from the germline V gene are SGHTA and FQGNSA.

The chain uses TRBV24-1 and TRBJ1-2; without DNA, the TCRdb call of TRBD1 cannot be checked. CDR3 size: 13 residues. Germline V gene sequence: CDR1 KGHDR, CDR2 SFDVKD. CDR3 protein: CATSGQIQGGYTF.

The chain employs TRBV12-3 or TRBV12-4 and TRBJ1-1. The CDR3 runs 22 residues. This CDR3 is CASSFCRSLPWGLDQMNTEAFF.

Here the CDR3 reads CSAPRGQGRNEQFF. This chain joins TRBV20-1 and TRBJ2-1; there is no DNA to check the TCRdb D call of TRBD1. CDR1 and CDR2 (germline): DFQATT, SNEGSKA (reference sequence). This CDR3 is built from 14 residues.

CDR3 sequence reads: CASSTLTVATNEKLFF. The rearrangement joins TRBV7-9 to TRBJ1-4. The CDR3 contains 16 residues. The V gene's germline CDR1 is SEHNR and CDR2 FQNEAQ (reference sequence).

V gene TRBV29-1 combines with J gene TRBJ2-3; TCRdb's D gene call, TRBD1, goes unchecked for lack of DNA. The CDR3 totals 14 residues. CDR1 and CDR2 (germline): SQVTM, ANQGSEA. Here the CDR3 reads CSVGGGHITDTQYF.

The J gene is TRBJ2-5, the V gene TRBV4-2; TCRdb outputs TRBD2, but without DNA this stays unchecked. Germline CDR1 reads LGHNA; CDR2 reads YNFKEQ. This CDR3 is 15 amino acids long. The chain's CDR3 is CASSQPSESQETQYF.

The J gene is TRBJ2-6, the V gene TRBV9; the D call from TCRdb, TRBD1, cannot be confirmed without DNA. In germline, CDR1 is SGDLS, CDR2 YYNGEE. The CDR3 is 19 amino acids. CDR3 amino acids: CASSVGSRTGRSGANVLTF.

This chain connects TRBV19 to TRBJ1-2. Germline assignment: CDR1 LNHDA and CDR2 SQIVND (reference sequence). The CDR3 has 14 residues. Here the CDR3 reads CASSRTTANYGYTF.

The chain is built from TRBV5-1 and TRBJ1-1; TCRdb names TRBD1, which stays unverified in the absence of DNA. CDR3 length: 15 amino acids. The germline V gene has CDR1 SGHRS and CDR2 YFSETQ. The CDR3 region is CASSIGGVKDTEAFF. Variable domain in full (rest from reference TRBV5-1 and TRBJ1-1): KAGVTQTPRYLIKTRGQQVTLSCSPISGHRSVSWYQQTPGQGLQFLFEYFSETQRNKGNFPGRFSGRQFSNSRSEMNVSTLELGDSALYLCASSIGGVKDTEAFFGQGTRLTVV.

This CDR3 reads CASSQGIRLAENNEQFF. The chain couples TRBV4-3 to TRBJ2-1; TCRdb returns TRBD2, unconfirmable since there is no DNA. The CDR3 spans 17 residues. CDR1 and CDR2 (germline): LGHNA, YSLEER.